This T cell receptor (beta chain) was identified during a study of regulatory T cells in long-lasting Graves disease. The time point denotes: newly diagnosed GD, antithyroid drugs for less than 3 months. Preparation of the TCR library used RNA extracted from PBMCs. Graves' disease diagnosis used American Thyroid Association guidelines. With iRepertoire HTBI primers and Arm-PCR of CDR3 regions, TCR beta libraries were built. TCRdb reanalysed the multiplex PCR reads using MiXCR and keeps one entry per CDR3 protein. The sample contains under 800,000 distinct CDR3 sequences, roughly 15% of which appear only once. In its sample, this clonotype was seen many times. Its matching antigen is unknown. Trimming shortened V by 6 bases and J by 0 bases, and 12 bases separated the two germline ends. Germline CDR1 KGHDR, CDR2 SFDVKD. The CDR3 runs 15 residues. Findings and caveats of the study: Persistent Graves' cases showed lower TCR diversity than newly diagnosed cases.

This sample also appeared in a second study, on T cells in Graves' hyperthyroidism and ophthalmopathy. From that study: Expanded thyroid clonotypes (above 0.001) were mostly also found in blood.

The source of this sequence is a young woman with Graves disease. The chain carries TRBV24-1 and TRBJ2-3; D is uncertain. Here the sequenced sample was peripheral blood mononuclear cells (PBMCs), taken at new diagnosis, from a patient treated with antithyroid drugs. The CDR3: CATSRSRSSTDTQYF. Here the CDR3 DNA reads TGTGCCACCAGTCGAAGCCGGTCTAGCACAGATACGCAGTATTTT.